Below are 9 T cell receptor beta chains sequenced from a single sample in a study of early T cells in non-severe SARS-CoV-2 infection. TCRdb redid the calling of the 5' RACE reads with MiXCR, one entry per CDR3 protein. The sample contains tens of thousands of distinct CDR3 sequences, approximately 4% of which appear only once. Source material: whole blood. The receptors stem from an adult who was a healthcare worker with PCR-confirmed SARS-CoV-2 infection or an uninfected control (not recorded which).

In its sample, this clonotype was seen many times. This rearrangement joins TRBV12-3 or TRBV12-4 to TRBJ2-3, with D tentatively TRBD1 (8 bases). Trimming removed 5 bases from V and 5 bases from J, with 20 bases in between. CDR3 size: 16 residues. The CDR3 loop reads CASSTQGAGAIDTQYF. The CDR3 coding sequence is TGTGCCAGCAGTACCCAGGGGGCGGGGGCGATAGATACGCAGTATTTT.

This clonotype was detected ten times or more. V and J are TRBV10-2 and TRBJ1-6; D might be TRBD1 (6 bases). Trimming pared 10 bases from V and 8 bases from J, leaving 18 bases between. Germline V lookup: CDR1 WSHSY, CDR2 SAAADI. The CDR3 sequence is 14 residues long. The CDR3 DNA sequence: TGCGCCACCAATAGGGGGGGGCAGGATTCACCCCTCCACTTT. Its translation is CATNRGGQDSPLHF.

This clonotype appeared many times. The rearrangement links TRBV9 to TRBJ1-3; 10 positions match TRBD1. Germline lookup yields CDR1 SGDLS and CDR2 YYNGEE. Unmatched junction bases numbered 3, after V lost 4 bases and J lost 2 bases. This CDR3 is built from 15 residues. In nucleotides, the CDR3 is TGTGCCAGCAGCCTAGGGACAGGGGCTGGAAACACCATATATTTT. The encoded protein is CASSLGTGAGNTIYF. The full variable domain, rest sourced from reference TRBV9 and TRBJ1-3, is DSGVTQTPKHLITATGQRVTLRCSPRSGDLSVYWYQQSLDQGLQFLIQYYNGEERAKGNILERFSAQQFPDLHSELNLSSLELGDSALYFCASSLGTGAGNTIYFGEGSWLTVV.

V gene TRBV10-1 combines with J gene TRBJ2-1, with D tentatively TRBD1 (6 bases). CDR3 length: 15 residues. Germline values: CDR1 WNHNN, CDR2 SYGVQD (reference sequence). The V and J ends lost 6 bases and 8 bases respectively, with 20 bases between them. For the CDR3, the DNA is TGCGCCAGCAGCCCCGGGACAATCGGGCGAGATGAGCAGTTCTTC. Protein product: CASSPGTIGRDEQFF.

Many counts were recorded for this clonotype. This chain links TRBV18 with TRBJ1-6, with D possibly TRBD1 on 6 matching bases. The CDR3 consists of 14 residues. Germline CDR1 and CDR2: KGHSH and LQKENI. The V gene lost 4 bases and the J gene lost 8 bases, with 12 bases spanning the gap. The CDR3 sequence is CASSRGTKDSPLHF. DNA for the CDR3: TGTGCCAGCTCACGAGGGACAAAGGATTCACCCCTCCACTTT. The complete variable domain, with remaining parts taken from reference TRBV18 and TRBJ1-6, reads NAGVMQNPRHLVRRRGQEARLRCSPMKGHSHVYWYRQLPEEGLKFMVYLQKENIIDESGMPKERFSAEFPKEGPSILRIQQVVRGDSAAYFCASSRGTKDSPLHFGNGTRLTVT.

This clonotype was counted at least ten times. This chain joins TRBV6-2 or TRBV6-3 and TRBJ2-7; no definite D call. V shed 9 bases and J shed 1 base, with 10 bases lying between them. CDR1 MNHEY and CDR2 SVGEGT come from the germline V gene. The CDR3 totals 12 residues. The CDR3 nucleotides read TGTGCCAGTTTCGGCAGGTCCTACGAGCAGTACTTC. Amino acids: CASFGRSYEQYF.

The sample holds many counts of this clonotype. This rearrangement joins TRBV6-5 to TRBJ2-7; possibly TRBD2 for D (6 bases). CDR1 and CDR2 from the germline V gene are MNHEY and SVGAGI. Trimming took off 4 bases at V and 6 bases at J, with 7 bases between the two ends. This CDR3 spans 11 amino acids. CDR3 region: CASSFGSEQYF. CDR3 coding DNA: TGTGCCAGCAGTTTCGGGAGCGAGCAGTACTTC.

This clonotype was seen repeatedly, ten times or more. This chain links TRBV10-3 with TRBJ2-1; 8 bases align to TRBD2. Trimming cost V 2 bases and J 7 bases; bases outside gene matches: 1. The CDR3 extends over 13 amino acids. Germline CDR1 reads ENHRY; CDR2 reads SYGVKD. CDR3 in amino acids: CAISEASGNEQFF. In DNA, the CDR3 is TGTGCCATCAGTGAGGCTAGCGGGAATGAGCAGTTCTTC.

The CDR3 region has the DNA TGTGCCAGCAGCTTAGTCCACAGGGCCCAGGGAGCTTTCTTT. Residues: CASSLVHRAQGAFF. The chain links TRBV13 to TRBJ1-1; perhaps TRBD1 as D (6 bases). Germline values: CDR1 PRHDT, CDR2 FYEKMQ (reference sequence). The V end lost 1 base, the J end lost 10 bases, and 16 bases lay between the germline ends. The CDR3 has 14 amino acids.